These T cell receptor beta chains were read from a single sample in a study of cytomegalovirus exposure and HLA in healthy donors. Some clones are missing from TCRdb's copy, which holds only in-frame ones; the method was immunoSEQ multiplex PCR. The sample lists 240,000 or so clones; approximately 84% were seen once. Sequenced input: PBMCs. These receptors were taken from a woman in her 30s in good health and CMV-seropositive. The CDR3 runs from the conserved cysteine through the conserved F or W. A D gene is named only where the DNA matches it firmly. The size field is filled for only some rows; it gives once, few, many or a size class.

TRBJ1-1	NA	14	few	TRBV7-9	TGTGCCAGCAGCCCGCCGGGTGGAGCGATTGAAGCTTTCTTT	CASSPPGGAIEAFF
TRBJ2-1	NA	17	NA	TRBV5-1	TGCGCCAGCAGCTTGTTGGGGTCGGGAGTTCGTATCAATGAGCAGTTCTTC	CASSLLGSGVRINEQFF
TRBJ1-1	NA	14	NA	TRBV11-1	TGTGCCAGCAGCTTACACCAGGTGAACACTGAAGCTTTCTTT	CASSLHQVNTEAFF
TRBJ2-1	NA	11	NA	TRBV6-1	TGTGCCAGCAGTCGAGTTGGTGAGCAGTTCTTC	CASSRVGEQFF
TRBJ2-7	NA	14	NA	TRBV28	TGTGCCAGCAGATTGAATAGCGGAGGCTACGAGCAGTACTTC	CASRLNSGGYEQYF
TRBJ1-5	NA	15	NA	TRBV6-5	TGTGCCAGCAGTACCGATTGGACAGGCAATCAGCCCCAGCATTTT	CASSTDWTGNQPQHF
TRBJ2-3	NA	15	once	TRBV27	TGTGCCAGCAGTTTTAATATGCAGAGCGCAGATACGCAGTATTTT	CASSFNMQSADTQYF
TRBJ2-1	NA	11	NA	TRBV7-9	TGTGCCAGCAGCTCCCTCAATGAGCAGTTCTTC	CASSSLNEQFF
TRBJ2-7	TRBD1	15	NA	TRBV5-1	TGCGCCAGCAAGGACGAACAGGGGGACTCCTACGAGCAGTACTTC	CASKDEQGDSYEQYF
TRBJ2-7	NA	13	NA	TRBV6-1	TGTGCCAGCAGTCAGAGACAGGCCTACGAGCAGTACTTC	CASSQRQAYEQYF
TRBJ1-1	TRBD1	17	NA	TRBV28	TGTGCCAGCAGTTTATTTTTTGGGACAGCGGGGGACACTGAAGCTTTCTTT	CASSLFFGTAGDTEAFF
TRBJ2-5	TRBD2	15	NA	TRBV18	TGTGCCAGCTCACCTGATGGGACTAGACGGGAGACCCAGTACTTC	CASSPDGTRRETQYF
TRBJ2-3	NA	15	NA	TRBV11-2	TGTGCCAGCAGCTACGGTGGACTAAGCACAGATACGCAGTATTTT	CASSYGGLSTDTQYF
TRBJ2-7	TRBD1	17	NA	TRBV27	TGTGCCAGCAGTTTAACTTCCGGGACAGGGAATACCTACGAGCAGTACTTC	CASSLTSGTGNTYEQYF
TRBJ2-2	TRBD1	15	NA	TRBV11-3	TGTGCCAGCAGCACAAGACAGGGCAGAACCGGGGAGCTGTTTTTT	CASSTRQGRTGELFF
TRBJ2-7	NA	14	NA	TRBV11-2	TGTGCCAGCAGCAAAGCCGGGTTCACCTACGAGCAGTACTTC	CASSKAGFTYEQYF
TRBJ2-1	TRBD2	16	NA	TRBV7-8	TGTGCCAGCAGCTTAGGCTCCGGACTAGCTGGCAATGAGCAGTTCTTC	CASSLGSGLAGNEQFF
TRBJ2-7	NA	16	NA	TRBV5-1	TGCGCCAGCAGCTTGGGAGGCCGGGGAAGATTCTACGAGCAGTACTTC	CASSLGGRGRFYEQYF
TRBJ2-7	NA	15	many	TRBV6-5	TGTGCCAGCAGTTACGGGGCAGGGGGGACCTACGAGCAGTACTTC	CASSYGAGGTYEQYF
TRBJ1-1	NA	15	NA	TRBV19	TGTGCCTGCCACGAGGGGGGGCGGATGAACACTGAAGCTTTCTTT	CACHEGGRMNTEAFF
TRBJ1-3	NA	15	few	TRBV6-1	TGTGCCAGCAGTCCAACGGGGATTTCTGGAAACACCATATATTTT	CASSPTGISGNTIYF
TRBJ2-2	NA	16	NA	TRBV28	TGTGCCAGCAGTTTCCCACGGGAGTACAGCACCGGGGAGCTGTTTTTT	CASSFPREYSTGELFF
TRBJ1-2	NA	13	NA	TRBV29-1	TGCAGCGTCCCAAACCGGTTTAACTATGGCTACACCTTC	CSVPNRFNYGYTF
TRBJ2-7	NA	16	NA	TRBV18	TGTGCCAGCTCACCTATTACTAGAGACGGTCCCTACGAGCAGTACTTC	CASSPITRDGPYEQYF
TRBJ2-7	NA	12	NA	TRBV4-1	TGCGCCAGCAGCCAAGACAGGGTCGAGCAGTACTTC	CASSQDRVEQYF
TRBJ2-1	TRBD2	13	NA	TRBV7-6	TGTGCCAGCAGCTCAGGTGCTAGCGGAGAGCAGTTCTTC	CASSSGASGEQFF
TRBJ2-2	TRBD2	15	NA	TRBV27	TGTGCCAGCAGTTCAGCGGGAGGTATCACCGGGGAGCTGTTTTTT	CASSSAGGITGELFF
TRBJ2-1	TRBD1	15	NA	TRBV25-1	TGTGCCAGCAGTGATTACAGGGGCTCTGGCAATGAGCAGTTCTTC	CASSDYRGSGNEQFF
TRBJ1-5	NA	16	once	TRBV28	TGTGCCAGCAGCATTCCCCTCCTAATTAGCAATCAGCCCCAGCATTTT	CASSIPLLISNQPQHF
TRBJ2-5	TRBD2	17	NA	TRBV18	TGTGCCAGCTCACCAGGGACTAGCGGGAGTAGACGGGAGACCCAGTACTTC	CASSPGTSGSRRETQYF
TRBJ2-5	NA	14	NA	TRBV5-1	TGCGCCAGCAGCTTGGAGGGGTCAGGGGAGACCCAGTACTTC	CASSLEGSGETQYF
TRBJ2-3	NA	12	NA	TRBV29-1	TGCAGCGTTGTCCCTCTTACAGATACGCAGTATTTT	CSVVPLTDTQYF
TRBJ2-7	NA	12	NA	TRBV11-3	TGTGCCAGCAGCCCGTGGGGGGACGAGCAGTACTTC	CASSPWGDEQYF
TRBJ1-1	TRBD1	13	NA	TRBV29-1	TGCAGCGCTTGGGACAGGGGAGGAACTGAAGCTTTCTTT	CSAWDRGGTEAFF
TRBJ2-1	TRBD1	16	NA	TRBV27	TGTGCCAGCAGTCCTTCGACAGGGGAGGCCTACAATGAGCAGTTCTTC	CASSPSTGEAYNEQFF
TRBJ1-4	NA	16	once	TRBV2	TGTGCCAGCAGAGACGGCAAAGGGGGTTCTAATGAAAAACTGTTTTTT	CASRDGKGGSNEKLFF
TRBJ2-2	TRBD2	16	NA	TRBV5-1	TGCGCCAGCAGCTTGGTAGCGGGGGCTGGCACCGGGGAGCTGTTTTTT	CASSLVAGAGTGELFF